These 28 T cell receptor beta chains came from one sample sequenced in a study of blood T cell repertoires in COVID-19. Generated by immunoSEQ multiplex PCR, the TCRdb table keeps only in-frame clones and is missing some. The sample has 350,000 to 450,000 clones, 85% seen once. Sequenced input: peripheral blood. The receptors come from a woman between 18 and 29 years old with acute or convalescent COVID-19.

This clone was seen just once. This chain connects TRBV25-1 to TRBJ1-2; 7 nucleotides line up with TRBD1. Germline-derived CDR1 and CDR2 are MGHDK and SYGVNS. The length of the CDR3 is 14 residues. V lost 0 bases and J lost 7; bases outside the gene matches: 5. CDR3 in amino acids: CASSEYDREAGYTF. The DNA of the CDR3 is TGTGCCAGCAGTGAATACGACAGGGAAGCTGGCTACACCTTC.

The rearrangement joins TRBV2 to TRBJ1-1; no clear D gene. V was cut by 7 bases and J by 0 bases, with 18 bases left in between. The CDR3 sequence is 16 residues long. CDR1 SNHLY and CDR2 FYNNEI come from the germline V gene. The CDR3 region has the DNA TGTGCCAGCATTGTCCGGGAGGGAGTGGTGAACACTGAAGCTTTCTTT. Its protein is CASIVREGVVNTEAFF. Looking up the rest from reference TRBV2 and TRBJ1-1 gives the full variable domain: EPEVTQTPSHQVTQMGQEVILRCVPISNHLYFYWYRQILGQKVEFLVSFYNNEISEKSEIFDDQFSVERPDGSNFTLKIRSTKLEDSAMYFCASIVREGVVNTEAFFGQGTRLTVV.

The chain links TRBV4-1 to TRBJ1-4; the match to TRBD1 covers 8 bases. Trimming cost V 0 bases and J 7 bases; bases outside gene matches: 13. The V gene's germline CDR1 is MGHRA and CDR2 YSYEKL. This CDR3 has 18 amino acids. DNA for the CDR3: TGCGCCAGCAGCCAAGAAAGGACAGGGCCGGGGAGAAGTGAAAAACTGTTTTTT. Translated: CASSQERTGPGRSEKLFF.

This clone appeared once. The chain has TRBV6-1 and TRBJ1-5; TRBD1 is a possible D gene (5 bases). The length of the CDR3 is 16 residues. Trimming took off 1 base at V and 6 bases at J, with 16 bases between the two ends. Germline CDR1 and CDR2: MNHNS and SASEGT. CDR3 DNA sequence: TGTGCCAGCAGTGAAGGTAGGGGCGCCTTATTTCAGCCCCAGCATTTT. Translating it yields CASSEGRGALFQPQHF.

The V gene is TRBV15, the J gene TRBJ1-4; a possible D gene is TRBD1 (5 bases). The CDR3 is made up of 15 amino acids. V dropped 2 bases and J dropped 7 bases, with 14 bases sitting between them. The germline gives CDR1 LNHNV, CDR2 YYDKDF (reference sequence). CDR3 sequence: CATSRRDSSTEKLFF. The CDR3 nucleotides read TGTGCCACCAGCAGAAGGGACTCCAGCACTGAAAAACTGTTTTTT.

This chain joins TRBV6-2 or TRBV6-3 and TRBJ2-5, with a possible D match to TRBD1 (5 bases). This CDR3 has 15 amino acids. V dropped 0 bases and J dropped 3 bases, with 11 bases sitting between them. CDR1 and CDR2 from the germline V gene are MNHEY and SVGEGT. The CDR3 sequence is CASSYSPSGKETQYF. CDR3 DNA: TGTGCCAGCAGTTACTCCCCGTCAGGGAAAGAGACCCAGTACTTC.

The rearrangement joins TRBV7-6 to TRBJ2-3; 8 bases agree with TRBD2. The CDR3 sequence is 16 residues long. Germline-derived CDR1 and CDR2 are SGHVS and FNYEAQ. The V and J ends lost 5 bases and 5 bases, in that order; junction bases with no gene match: 12. For the CDR3, the DNA is TGTGCCAGCAGCGAGGGTGGCGGGGGGCTTCTAGATACGCAGTATTTT. Its translation is CASSEGGGGLLDTQYF.

CDR3 sequence reads: CASSTRGGPGDEQFF. As DNA, the CDR3 is TGTGCCAGCAGTACCCGCGGGGGGCCCGGGGATGAGCAGTTCTTC. This sequence joins TRBV27 and TRBJ2-1; 8 nucleotides line up with TRBD2. CDR3 size: 15 residues. V lost 5 bases to trimming and J lost 8 bases; unmatched junction nucleotides: 11. From germline, CDR1 is MNHEY and CDR2 SMNVEV (reference sequence).

The rearrangement links TRBV10-3 to TRBJ2-7, with unresolved D. The V end was cut by 5 bases, the J end by 5 bases, with 13 bases between. Per germline, CDR1 ENHRY and CDR2 SYGVKD. The CDR3 totals 13 residues. CDR3 sequence: CAISFISGDEQYF. CDR3 nucleotides: TGTGCCATCAGTTTCATAAGTGGAGACGAGCAGTACTTC.

The V gene is TRBV24-1, the J gene TRBJ2-3; no clear D gene. Germline V CDR1 and CDR2: KGHDR, SFDVKD. With 6 bases removed from V and 1 base from J, the gap between germline ends came to 10 bases. The CDR3 covers 14 residues. DNA of the CDR3: TGTGCCACCAGTAGACGAGGTCGCACAGATACGCAGTATTTT. It is translated as CATSRRGRTDTQYF.

This clone came up once. This rearrangement joins TRBV5-1 to TRBJ2-7, with D possibly TRBD2 on 6 matching bases. V was cut by 0 bases and J by 7 bases, with 20 bases left in between. Germline V gene sequence: CDR1 SGHRS, CDR2 YFSETQ. CDR3 length: 16 amino acids. CDR3 protein: CASSLGLLARDGEQYF. The CDR3 nucleotides read TGCGCCAGCAGCTTGGGTCTCCTAGCGCGGGATGGGGAGCAGTACTTC.

This clone was counted only a few times. The chain couples TRBV7-8 to TRBJ1-6, with 7 nucleotides matching TRBD1. This CDR3 has 14 residues. Trimming took 6 bases from V and 7 from J; bases not matched to a gene: 6. Germline V gene data show CDR1 as SGHVS and CDR2 as FQNEAQ. CDR3 nucleotides: TGTGCCAGCAGTTTTACAGGGGTGAATTCACCCCTCCACTTT. Its protein product is CASSFTGVNSPLHF.

The chain has TRBV7-3 and TRBJ2-7, with D hard to call. Germline loops: CDR1 SGHTA, CDR2 FQGTGA. V shed 1 base and J shed 5 bases, with 12 bases lying between them. This CDR3 has 14 residues. The CDR3 loop is CASSLNMKADEQYF. CDR3 DNA: TGTGCCAGCAGCTTAAATATGAAGGCGGACGAGCAGTACTTC.

The rearrangement joins TRBV9 to TRBJ2-1, with a possible D match to TRBD2 (6 bases). Trimming pared 4 bases from V and 2 bases from J, leaving 13 bases between. Germline assignment: CDR1 SGDLS and CDR2 YYNGEE. The CDR3 spans 15 residues. The CDR3 here is CASSSGGGTYNEQFF. The CDR3 DNA reads as TGTGCCAGCAGCTCCGGGGGTGGGACCTACAATGAGCAGTTCTTC. Using reference TRBV9 and TRBJ2-1 for the parts outside the CDR3, the full variable domain is DSGVTQTPKHLITATGQRVTLRCSPRSGDLSVYWYQQSLDQGLQFLIQYYNGEERAKGNILERFSAQQFPDLHSELNLSSLELGDSALYFCASSSGGGTYNEQFFGPGTRLTVL.

The CDR3 loop reads CASTVENTEAFF. Written as DNA, the CDR3 is TGTGCTAGTACGGTAGAGAACACTGAAGCTTTCTTT. The gene calls are TRBV12-5 and TRBJ1-1; D is uncertain. The CDR3 is made up of 12 amino acids. Germline V lookup: CDR1 LGHNT, CDR2 FRNRAP. V was cut by 8 bases and J by 1 base, with 8 bases left in between.

The genes are TRBV10-3 and TRBJ1-1; possible D gene TRBD1, 6 bases. The V end lost 6 bases, the J end lost 2 bases, and 13 bases lay between the germline ends. Germline V gene sequence: CDR1 ENHRY, CDR2 SYGVKD. CDR3 length: 14 residues. The CDR3, as DNA: TGTGCCATCAGGGAGGGACACACTAACACTGAAGCTTTCTTT. This codes for CAIREGHTNTEAFF.

The chain combines TRBV27 with TRBJ2-3; a weak D match, TRBD1 (6 bases). V dropped 6 bases and J dropped 4 bases, with 11 bases sitting between them. This CDR3 has 13 residues. Germline loops: CDR1 MNHEY, CDR2 SMNVEV (reference sequence). The CDR3, as DNA: TGTGCCAGCAGATACAGGGCTGCAGATACGCAGTATTTT. Translation: CASRYRAADTQYF.

This chain connects TRBV7-4 to TRBJ2-3, with D possibly TRBD2 on 7 matching bases. V dropped 0 bases and J dropped 2 bases, with 9 bases sitting between them. Germline-derived CDR1 and CDR2 are SGHVT and SQSDAQ. The length of the CDR3 is 15 residues. CDR3 residues: CASSLAGGHTDTQYF. In DNA form, the CDR3 reads TGTGCCAGCAGCTTAGCGGGGGGGCACACAGATACGCAGTATTTT.

The chain recombines TRBV24-1 with TRBJ1-1, with D hard to call. Trimming shortened V by 3 bases and J by 4 bases, and 8 bases separated the two germline ends. Germline V gene sequence: CDR1 KGHDR, CDR2 SFDVKD. The CDR3 runs 13 residues. The CDR3 DNA reads as TGTGCCACCAGTGATCCGCAGCGCACTGAAGCTTTCTTT. It specifies CATSDPQRTEAFF.

The DNA for the CDR3 is TGTGCCAGCAGTTCAGGGGGCGATGGCTACACCTTC. This codes for CASSSGGDGYTF. The rearrangement links TRBV12-3 or TRBV12-4 to TRBJ1-2, with 8 nucleotides matching TRBD1. The CDR3 consists of 12 residues. The J segment lost 6 bases and the V segment lost 4 bases, leaving 1 base of the junction unmatched.

The rearrangement links TRBV6-5 to TRBJ1-1; the D gene is possibly TRBD1 (6 bases). The CDR3 is made up of 15 amino acids. Trimming cost V 6 bases and J 1 base, with 15 bases left between them. Germline values: CDR1 MNHEY, CDR2 SVGAGI. For the CDR3, the DNA is TGTGCCAGCAGCTCTCTGGGGGCAGCGAACACTGAAGCTTTCTTT. It codes for CASSSLGAANTEAFF.

DNA of the CDR3: TGTGCCAGCAGTTCCTCAAGGGGCTATGGCTACACCTTC. It translates to CASSSSRGYGYTF. This chain links TRBV12-3 or TRBV12-4 with TRBJ1-2; maybe TRBD1 (5 bases). The CDR3 loop spans 13 amino acids. Trimming removed 4 bases at V and 4 bases at J, with 10 bases between.

V gene TRBV7-3 combines with J gene TRBJ2-2, with TRBD1 identical over 8 bases. V lost 3 bases, J lost 4 bases, and 7 bases stayed unmatched. CDR3 length: 16 amino acids. The germline gives CDR1 SGHTA, CDR2 FQGTGA. CDR3 nucleotide sequence: TGTGCCAGCAGCTTTACAGGGGGAGTCGTCACCGGGGAGCTGTTTTTT. This sequence encodes CASSFTGGVVTGELFF.

This chain links TRBV6-5 with TRBJ1-1; TRBD1 matches at 9 bases. This CDR3 contains 14 residues. V was clipped by 6 bases and J by 3 bases; unmatched bases: 5. Germline V lookup: CDR1 MNHEY, CDR2 SVGAGI. CDR3 protein: CASRAQGADTEAFF. The CDR3 nucleotides are TGTGCCAGCAGGGCACAGGGGGCGGACACTGAAGCTTTCTTT.

V and J are TRBV3-1 (or the pseudogene TRBV3-2) and TRBJ1-1, with D possibly TRBD1 on 5 matching bases. The CDR3 sequence is 13 residues long. Germline V lookup: CDR1 LGHDT, CDR2 YNNKEL (reference sequence). Between the trimmed V and J ends, which lost 3 bases and 7 bases, there was a span of 12 bases. The DNA of the CDR3 is TGTGCCAGCAGCCAGTACAGGACCCATGAAGCTTTCTTT. This translates into CASSQYRTHEAFF.

V is TRBV7-8 and J is TRBJ1-3; no definite D call. Trimming removed 5 bases from V and 4 bases from J, with 18 bases in between. This CDR3 comprises 16 residues. Germline lookup yields CDR1 SGHVS and CDR2 FQNEAQ. CDR3 in amino acids: CASSGRAQGRGNTIYF. The CDR3 DNA reads TGTGCCAGCAGCGGCCGGGCCCAAGGGAGAGGAAACACCATATATTTT.

This chain links TRBV5-6 with TRBJ2-5; 11 positions agree with TRBD2. The CDR3 length is 14 residues. Trimming removed 4 bases from V and 3 bases from J; junction bases left unmatched: 2. Germline values: CDR1 SGHDT, CDR2 YYEEEE. CDR3 sequence reads: CASSLLAGEETQYF. CDR3 sequence (DNA): TGTGCCAGCAGCCTACTAGCGGGAGAAGAGACCCAGTACTTC.

A few counts support this clone. The chain carries TRBV21-1 and TRBJ1-3. TRBV21-1 is a known pseudogene. The CDR3 is 14 amino acids. This chain's CDR3 is CASSKTGGGNTIYF. Here the CDR3 DNA reads TGTGCCAGCAGCAAAACGGGAGGAGGAAACACCATATATTTT.